A single sample is the source of the 8 T cell receptor beta chains below, sequenced in a study of identical twins. Using its own MiXCR run on the 5' RACE reads, TCRdb lists one record per CDR3 protein. The data hold 200,000 to 250,000 distinct CDR3 sequences, with 10% to 15% observed a single time. This same sample was also part of a study on yellow fever vaccine responses in identical twins.

Sequencing used memory (CD45RO+) T cells sorted from blood. The receptors derive from a woman aged 18-35 years in good health.

This clonotype was detected a few times. The J gene is TRBJ2-1, the V gene TRBV7-2; the D is unclear. From germline, CDR1 is SGHTA and CDR2 FQGNSA. There are 14 residues in the CDR3. Trimming left V 7 bases short and J 1 base short, with 11 bases between. The CDR3 sequence: CASTPSSSYNEQFF. CDR3 sequence (DNA): TGTGCCAGCACCCCTAGTAGTTCCTACAATGAGCAGTTCTTC.

This clonotype occurred many times. J is TRBJ2-1 and V is TRBV6-6, with D possibly being TRBD2 (7 bases). Germline V lookup: CDR1 MNHNY, CDR2 SVGAGI (reference sequence). The CDR3 consists of 13 residues. The V end lost 10 bases, the J end lost 6 bases, and 16 bases lay between the germline ends. CDR3 in amino acids: CATTDGGANEQFF. The CDR3 DNA reads as TGTGCCACAACAGATGGGGGGGCCAATGAGCAGTTCTTC.

This clonotype was detected a few times. The rearrangement links TRBV10-3 to TRBJ2-7; unclear D gene. The CDR3 has 12 residues. V shed 7 bases and J shed 6 bases, with 13 bases lying between them. CDR1 and CDR2 from the germline V gene are ENHRY and SYGVKD. CDR3 region: CAINSQVGEQYF. In DNA form, the CDR3 reads TGTGCCATCAACTCTCAGGTCGGCGAGCAGTACTTC.

In this sample, this clonotype turned up many times. This chain uses TRBV12-3 or TRBV12-4 with TRBJ2-7, with 8 bases aligning to TRBD1. Germline trimming cut 10 bases from V and 0 bases from J; bases unmatched to any gene: 11. The CDR3 totals 15 residues. CDR3 DNA: TGTGCCATCCCCAATCGGGACAGGAGCTCCTACGAGCAGTACTTC. Amino acids: CAIPNRDRSSYEQYF.

This clonotype was seen repeatedly, ten times or more. The rearrangement links TRBV5-1 to TRBJ2-1, with D possibly matching TRBD2 (5 bases). Germline-derived CDR1 and CDR2 are SGHRS and YFSETQ. The ends were cut back, 1 base at V and 1 base at J, with 9 bases in the middle. The CDR3 spans 15 residues. CDR3: CASSLTGKSYNEQFF. In DNA, the CDR3 is TGCGCCAGCAGCTTGACGGGGAAGTCCTACAATGAGCAGTTCTTC.

The chain employs TRBV4-1 and TRBJ2-6, with no clear D. The CDR3 runs to 17 residues. Germline V gives CDR1 MGHRA, CDR2 YSYEKL. V lost 0 bases and J lost 0, with 9 bases in between. CDR3 region: CASSQDGSASGANVLTF. The CDR3 DNA is TGCGCCAGCAGCCAAGATGGATCGGCCTCTGGGGCCAACGTCCTGACTTTC.

This clonotype was counted at least ten times. V usage is TRBV5-1 and J usage is TRBJ2-1; D is ambiguous. Trimming stripped 1 base from V and 5 bases from J, with 13 bases between. This CDR3 is 15 amino acids long. The germline V gene encodes CDR1 SGHRS and CDR2 YFSETQ. The CDR3 bases are TGCGCCAGCAGCTTGCCAAGGAGTGGGGACAATGAGCAGTTCTTC. Translating gives CASSLPRSGDNEQFF. Based on the CDR3 plus reference TRBV5-1 and TRBJ2-1, the full variable domain is KAGVTQTPRYLIKTRGQQVTLSCSPISGHRSVSWYQQTPGQGLQFLFEYFSETQRNKGNFPGRFSGRQFSNSRSEMNVSTLELGDSALYLCASSLPRSGDNEQFFGPGTRLTVL.

This clonotype was observed a few times. The genes are TRBV11-1 and TRBJ2-2, with D unresolved. From germline, CDR1 is SGHAT and CDR2 FQDESV (reference sequence). CDR3 length equals 14 residues. Trimming took off 5 bases at V and 6 bases at J, with 13 bases between the two ends. The CDR3 loop is CASSPQFVAGELFF. In nucleotides, the CDR3 is TGTGCCAGCAGCCCGCAATTTGTAGCCGGGGAGCTGTTTTTT.